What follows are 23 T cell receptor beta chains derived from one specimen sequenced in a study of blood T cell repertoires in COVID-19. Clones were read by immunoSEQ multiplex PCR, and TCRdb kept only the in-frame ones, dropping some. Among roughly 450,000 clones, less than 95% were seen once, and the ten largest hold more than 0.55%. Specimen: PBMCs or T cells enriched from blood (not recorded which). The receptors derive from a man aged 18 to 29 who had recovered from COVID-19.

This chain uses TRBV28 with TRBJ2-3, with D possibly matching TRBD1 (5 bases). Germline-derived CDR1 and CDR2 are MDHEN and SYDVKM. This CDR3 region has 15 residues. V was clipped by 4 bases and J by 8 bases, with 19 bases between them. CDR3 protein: CASSSQTDLAGTQYF. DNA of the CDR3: TGTGCCAGCAGTTCCCAGACAGATTTGGCTGGTACGCAGTATTTT.

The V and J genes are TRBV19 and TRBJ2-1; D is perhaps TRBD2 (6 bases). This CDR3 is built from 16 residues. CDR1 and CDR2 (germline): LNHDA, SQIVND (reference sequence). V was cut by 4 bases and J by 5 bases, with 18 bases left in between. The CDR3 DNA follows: TGTGCCAGTAGTACCCCCGCAGGGACTTTTCACAATGAGCAGTTCTTC. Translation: CASSTPAGTFHNEQFF.

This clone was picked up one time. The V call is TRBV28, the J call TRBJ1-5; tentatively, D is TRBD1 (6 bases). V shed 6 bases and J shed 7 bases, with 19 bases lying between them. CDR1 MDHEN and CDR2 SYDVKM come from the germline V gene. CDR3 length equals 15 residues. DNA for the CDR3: TGTGCCAGCAGCCCAGCTGGGGGGGCGGACCAGCCCCAGCATTTT. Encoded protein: CASSPAGGADQPQHF. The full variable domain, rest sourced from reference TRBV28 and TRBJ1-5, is DVKVTQSSRYLVKRTGEKVFLECVQDMDHENMFWYRQDPGLGLRLIYFSYDVKMKEKGDIPEGYSVSREKKERFSLILESASTNQTSMYLCASSPAGGADQPQHFGDGTRLSIL.

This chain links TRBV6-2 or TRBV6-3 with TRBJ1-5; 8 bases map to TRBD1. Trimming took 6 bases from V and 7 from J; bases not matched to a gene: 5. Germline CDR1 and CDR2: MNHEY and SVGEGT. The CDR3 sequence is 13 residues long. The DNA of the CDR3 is TGTGCCAGCAGCTCGGACAGGGTACAGCCCCAGCATTTT. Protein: CASSSDRVQPQHF.

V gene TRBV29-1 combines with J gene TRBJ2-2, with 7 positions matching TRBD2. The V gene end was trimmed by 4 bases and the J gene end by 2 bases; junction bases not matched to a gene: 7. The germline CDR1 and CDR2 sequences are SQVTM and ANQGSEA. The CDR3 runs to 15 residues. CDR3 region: CSVGGLLGNTGELFF. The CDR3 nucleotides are TGCAGCGTTGGGGGACTACTAGGCAACACCGGGGAGCTGTTTTTT.

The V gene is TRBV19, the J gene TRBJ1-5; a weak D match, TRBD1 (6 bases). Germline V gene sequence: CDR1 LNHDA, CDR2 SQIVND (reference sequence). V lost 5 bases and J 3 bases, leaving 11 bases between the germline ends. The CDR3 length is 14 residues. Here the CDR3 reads CASSPTGPNQPQHF. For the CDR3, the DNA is TGTGCCAGTAGTCCTACAGGGCCCAATCAGCCCCAGCATTTT.

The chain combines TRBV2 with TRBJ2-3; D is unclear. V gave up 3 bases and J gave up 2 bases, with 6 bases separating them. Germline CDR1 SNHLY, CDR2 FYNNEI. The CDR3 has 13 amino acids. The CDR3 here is CASSETDTDTQYF. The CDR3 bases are TGTGCCAGCAGTGAGACTGACACAGATACGCAGTATTTT.

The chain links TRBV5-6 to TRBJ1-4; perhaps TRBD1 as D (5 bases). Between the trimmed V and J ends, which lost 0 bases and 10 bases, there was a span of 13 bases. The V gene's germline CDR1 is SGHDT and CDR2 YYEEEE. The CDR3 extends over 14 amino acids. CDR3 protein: CASSLAGSQGKLFF. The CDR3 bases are TGTGCCAGCAGCTTGGCAGGGTCTCAGGGAAAACTGTTTTTT.

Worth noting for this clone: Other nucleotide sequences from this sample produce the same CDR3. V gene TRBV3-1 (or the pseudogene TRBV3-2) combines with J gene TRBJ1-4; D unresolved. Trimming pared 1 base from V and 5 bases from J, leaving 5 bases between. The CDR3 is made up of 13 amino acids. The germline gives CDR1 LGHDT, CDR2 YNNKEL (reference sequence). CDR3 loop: CASSQVSNEKLFF. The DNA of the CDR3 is TGTGCCAGCAGCCAAGTGAGCAATGAAAAACTGTTTTTT.

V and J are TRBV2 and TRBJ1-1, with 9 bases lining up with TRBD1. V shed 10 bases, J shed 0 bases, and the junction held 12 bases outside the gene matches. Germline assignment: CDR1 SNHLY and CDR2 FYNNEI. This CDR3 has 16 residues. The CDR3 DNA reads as TGTGCCACCTCGGGACAGGGCCTAACTATGAACACTGAAGCTTTCTTT. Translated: CATSGQGLTMNTEAFF.

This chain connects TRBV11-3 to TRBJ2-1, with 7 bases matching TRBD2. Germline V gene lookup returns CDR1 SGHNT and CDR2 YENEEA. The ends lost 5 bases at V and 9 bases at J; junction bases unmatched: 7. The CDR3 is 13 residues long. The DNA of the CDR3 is TGTGCCAGCAGCCCACGACGCGGGGGTGAGCAGTTCTTC. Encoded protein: CASSPRRGGEQFF.

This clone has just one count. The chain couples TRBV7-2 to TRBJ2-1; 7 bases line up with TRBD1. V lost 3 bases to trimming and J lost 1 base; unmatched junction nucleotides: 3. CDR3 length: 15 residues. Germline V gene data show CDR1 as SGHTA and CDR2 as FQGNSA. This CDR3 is CASSFEGASYNEQFF. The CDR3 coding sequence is TGTGCCAGCAGCTTTGAGGGGGCTTCCTACAATGAGCAGTTCTTC.

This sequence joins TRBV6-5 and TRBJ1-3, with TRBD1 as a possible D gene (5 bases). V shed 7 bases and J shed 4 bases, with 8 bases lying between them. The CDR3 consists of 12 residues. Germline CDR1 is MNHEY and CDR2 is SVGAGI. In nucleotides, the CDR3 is TGTGCCAGCATGCAGGGAGGAAACACCATATATTTT. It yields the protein CASMQGGNTIYF.

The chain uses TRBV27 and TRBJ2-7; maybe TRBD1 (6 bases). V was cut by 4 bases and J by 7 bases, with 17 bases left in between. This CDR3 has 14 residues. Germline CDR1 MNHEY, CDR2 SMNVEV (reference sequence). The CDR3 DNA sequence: TGTGCCAGCAGTTCGTACAGGGTTTCGGGGGAGCAGTACTTC. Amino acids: CASSSYRVSGEQYF.

This chain's CDR3 is CSVGLRSGPDTQYF. The CDR3 coding sequence is TGCAGCGTCGGACTGAGAAGTGGTCCAGATACGCAGTATTTT. The rearrangement links TRBV29-1 to TRBJ2-3; possibly TRBD2 for D (5 bases). Trimming removed 6 bases from V and 4 bases from J, with 17 bases in between. From germline, CDR1 is SQVTM and CDR2 ANQGSEA. The CDR3 consists of 14 residues.

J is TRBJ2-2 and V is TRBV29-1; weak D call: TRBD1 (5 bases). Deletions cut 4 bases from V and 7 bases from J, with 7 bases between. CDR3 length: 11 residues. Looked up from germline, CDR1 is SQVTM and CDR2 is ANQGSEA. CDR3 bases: TGCAGCGTTGGGACAAACGGGGAGCTGTTTTTT. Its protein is CSVGTNGELFF.

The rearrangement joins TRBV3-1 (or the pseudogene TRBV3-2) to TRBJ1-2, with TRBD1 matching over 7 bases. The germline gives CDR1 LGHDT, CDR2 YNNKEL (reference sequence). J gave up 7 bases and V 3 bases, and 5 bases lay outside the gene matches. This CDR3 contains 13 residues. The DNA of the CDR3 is TGTGCCAGCAGCCAGAAGACAGGGTTTGGCTACACCTTC. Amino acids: CASSQKTGFGYTF.

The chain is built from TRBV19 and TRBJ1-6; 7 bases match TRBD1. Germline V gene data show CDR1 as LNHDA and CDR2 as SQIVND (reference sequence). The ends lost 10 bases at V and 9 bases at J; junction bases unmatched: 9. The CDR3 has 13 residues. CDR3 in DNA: TGTGCCACACAGGACAGGAGAATTTCACCCCTCCACTTT. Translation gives CATQDRRISPLHF. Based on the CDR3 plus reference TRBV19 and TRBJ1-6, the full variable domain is DGGITQSPKYLFRKEGQNVTLSCEQNLNHDAMYWYRQDPGQGLRLIYYSQIVNDFQKGDIAEGYSVSREKKESFPLTVTSAQKNPTAFYLCATQDRRISPLHFGNGTRLTVT.

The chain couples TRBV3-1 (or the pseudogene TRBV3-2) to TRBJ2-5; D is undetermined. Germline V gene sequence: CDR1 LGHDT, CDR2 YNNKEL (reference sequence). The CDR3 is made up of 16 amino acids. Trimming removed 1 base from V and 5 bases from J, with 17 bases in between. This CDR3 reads CASSQGTGLPRETQYF. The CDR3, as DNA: TGTGCCAGCAGCCAAGGAACTGGTCTCCCCAGGGAGACCCAGTACTTC.

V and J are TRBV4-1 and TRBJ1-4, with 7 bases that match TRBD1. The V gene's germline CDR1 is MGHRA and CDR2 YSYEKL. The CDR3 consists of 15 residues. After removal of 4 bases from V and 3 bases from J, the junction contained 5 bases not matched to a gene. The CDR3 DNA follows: TGCGCCAGCAGCCCAACAGGGGTGGCTAATGAAAAACTGTTTTTT. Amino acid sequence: CASSPTGVANEKLFF.

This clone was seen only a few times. The CDR3 protein is CASSEDTGGYTF. The CDR3 region has the DNA TGTGCCAGCAGTGAGGACACTGGCGGCTACACCTTC. J is TRBJ1-2 and V is TRBV2; D might be TRBD1 (5 bases). V dropped 3 bases and J dropped 8 bases, with 10 bases sitting between them. Germline CDR1 and CDR2: SNHLY and FYNNEI. The CDR3 extends over 12 amino acids.

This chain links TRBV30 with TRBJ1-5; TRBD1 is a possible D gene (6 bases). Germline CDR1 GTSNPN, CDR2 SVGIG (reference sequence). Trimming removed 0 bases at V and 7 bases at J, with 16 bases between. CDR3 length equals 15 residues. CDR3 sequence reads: CAWSVRRRGDQPQHF. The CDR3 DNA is TGTGCCTGGAGTGTACGCCGCAGGGGTGACCAGCCCCAGCATTTT.

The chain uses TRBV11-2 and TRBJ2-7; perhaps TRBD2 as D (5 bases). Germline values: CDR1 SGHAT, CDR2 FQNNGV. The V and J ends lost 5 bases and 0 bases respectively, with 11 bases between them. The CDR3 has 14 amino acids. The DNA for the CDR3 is TGTGCCAGCAGCCCCAGCGACTACTCCTACGAGCAGTACTTC. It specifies CASSPSDYSYEQYF.